A selection of T cell receptor beta chains follows, all from one sample in a study of identical twins. TCRdb ran MiXCR on the 5' RACE reads and lists one entry per CDR3 protein. The sample has 700,000 or so distinct CDR3 sequences; under 9% are singletons. The sample was also linked to a second study, of yellow fever vaccine responses in identical twins.

Sequenced sample: PBMCs. These receptors originate from a woman aged 18 to 35 in good health. CDR3s include the opening cysteine and the closing phenylalanine or tryptophan. Clone size, where shown, is once, few, many, or a class for clones that have expanded.

size,V,J,CDR3
once,TRBV20-1,TRBJ2-7,CSGSSGRAYEQYF
many,TRBV12-3/TRBV12-4,TRBJ1-2,CASSFAGIGGYTF
once,TRBV28,TRBJ2-5,CASSFPTSGSRETQYF
.,TRBV20-1,TRBJ1-4,CSATGQGATNEKLFF
.,TRBV4-3,TRBJ2-1,CASSPQDSGSQSYNEQFF
few,TRBV6-5,TRBJ2-3,CASSYVPGLAGGSTDTQYF
few,TRBV10-3,TRBJ2-7,CAIRRGVAYEQYF
few,TRBV20-1,TRBJ2-3,CSARERGVSLVTQYF
many,TRBV5-1,TRBJ1-6,CASSPGKNSPLHF
.,TRBV15,TRBJ2-1,CATSRPGTVYNEQFF
few,TRBV6-2/TRBV6-3,TRBJ1-1,CASRRDRGVRAFF
few,TRBV2,TRBJ2-3,CASSESVADTQYF
many,TRBV10-3,TRBJ2-1,CAVNRGGASNEQFF
few,TRBV12-3/TRBV12-4,TRBJ2-1,CASSPGTLWSEQFF
few,TRBV6-2/TRBV6-3,TRBJ1-5,CASSYRQLSSNQPQHF
few,TRBV29-1,TRBJ2-7,CSVQTDGPYEQYF
.,TRBV2,TRBJ2-5,CASSESGWQETQYF
.,TRBV28,TRBJ2-7,CASSLWVTGRFYEQYF
.,TRBV5-6,TRBJ1-5,CASSPGRNSNQPQHF
.,TRBV6-2/TRBV6-3,TRBJ2-7,CASGEDSGQMTYEQYF
.,TRBV5-1,TRBJ1-1,CASSLEWELREAFF
many,TRBV4-3,TRBJ2-7,CASSHRQGQYYEQYF
few,TRBV7-2,TRBJ2-1,CASSLGAESSYNEQFF
few,TRBV7-2,TRBJ2-5,CASSLGVAYQETQYF